This TCR beta chain was sequenced in a study of cytomegalovirus exposure and HLA in healthy donors. Findings and caveats of the study: Indistinguishable V segments, including TRBV6-2 and TRBV6-3, were excluded.

Worth noting for this clone: The antigen remains undetermined.

A multiplex PCR was run with 60 Vbeta primers and 13 Jbeta primers. Libraries were prepared by immunoSEQ multiplex PCR; TCRdb keeps only in-frame clonotypes and omits some of them. Of around 130,000 clones in the sample, roughly 80% are singletons; the top ten hold over 3%. Trimming removed 6 bases from V and 7 bases from J; junction bases left unmatched: 11. From germline, CDR1 is MNHEY and CDR2 SMNVEV (reference sequence). The CDR3 sequence is 16 residues long. The receptor was isolated from a woman in her thirties or forties in good health and CMV-seronegative. The chain joins TRBV27 to TRBJ2-2, with TRBD2 matching 10 bases. Source material: PBMCs. The CDR3 sequence is CASRGASGRLGGELFF. CDR3 DNA: TGTGCCAGCAGGGGGGCTAGCGGGAGACTGGGCGGGGAGCTGTTTTTT.